Listed below are T cell receptor beta chains from one sample, sequenced in a study of CD4 T cells in relation to SARS-CoV-2 and coronaviruses. TCRdb's table, derived via immunoSEQ multiplex PCR, lists solely in-frame clones and lacks some. The table includes about 60,000 clones, around 93% detected once. Sequencing input: naive CD4+ T cells from PBMCs. All receptors come from a human donor in good health. The CDR3 runs from the conserved cysteine through the conserved F or W. A D gene is named only where the DNA matches it firmly. Size is omitted from some rows. Given values are once, few, many or a class for expanded clones.

j_gene: TRBJ1-4
abundance: -
d_gene: -
v_gene: TRBV3-1/TRBV3-2
CDR3nt: TGTGCCAGCAGCCAACAGGGGTTCCATTTGATGGCTTTT
CDR3aa: CASSQQGFHLMAF

j_gene: TRBJ2-1
abundance: -
d_gene: TRBD2
v_gene: TRBV18
CDR3nt: TGTGCCAGCTCACCCCAGACTAGCGGGAGACCCAATGAGCAGTTCTTC
CDR3aa: CASSPQTSGRPNEQFF

j_gene: TRBJ1-2
abundance: -
d_gene: -
v_gene: TRBV28
CDR3nt: TGTGCCAGCAGTTTCCAGCCTAGCCGGGGGCATGGCTACACCTTC
CDR3aa: CASSFQPSRGHGYTF

j_gene: TRBJ2-3
abundance: -
d_gene: -
v_gene: TRBV24-1
CDR3nt: TGTGCCACCAGTTTGGGCGGGCGCACAGATACGCAGTATTTT
CDR3aa: CATSLGGRTDTQYF

j_gene: TRBJ2-5
abundance: once
d_gene: TRBD2
v_gene: TRBV28
CDR3nt: TGTGCCAGCAGGAGCGGTAGCGGGGAGACCCAGTACTTC
CDR3aa: CASRSGSGETQYF

j_gene: TRBJ2-7
abundance: once
d_gene: -
v_gene: TRBV2
CDR3nt: TGTGCCAGCAGTGATGGACAGCCATCCTACGAGCAGTACTTC
CDR3aa: CASSDGQPSYEQYF

j_gene: TRBJ1-1
abundance: -
d_gene: -
v_gene: TRBV2
CDR3nt: TGTGCCGGGTCCCGGGAGTTTGAAGCTTTCTTT
CDR3aa: CAGSREFEAFF

j_gene: TRBJ2-1
abundance: -
d_gene: TRBD2
v_gene: TRBV5-4
CDR3nt: TGTGCCAGCAGCCCGACTAGCGGTTCCTACAATGAGCAGTTCTTC
CDR3aa: CASSPTSGSYNEQFF

j_gene: TRBJ1-2
abundance: -
d_gene: TRBD1
v_gene: TRBV19
CDR3nt: TGTGCCAGTAGTCCCACCGGGACAGGGGTTGATGGCTACACCTTC
CDR3aa: CASSPTGTGVDGYTF

j_gene: TRBJ1-4
abundance: once
d_gene: TRBD1
v_gene: TRBV10-1
CDR3nt: TGCGCCAGCAGTCCGGAGAGGGGGCATGGTGAAAAACTGTTTTTT
CDR3aa: CASSPERGHGEKLFF

j_gene: TRBJ2-5
abundance: -
d_gene: -
v_gene: TRBV6-2/TRBV6-3
CDR3nt: TGTGCCAGCAGTAGGACCCAAGAGACCCAGTACTTC
CDR3aa: CASSRTQETQYF

j_gene: TRBJ2-1
abundance: -
d_gene: -
v_gene: TRBV19
CDR3nt: TGTGCCAGTAGTATAGGAGGCGGTGAGCAGTTCTTC
CDR3aa: CASSIGGGEQFF

j_gene: TRBJ2-2
abundance: -
d_gene: -
v_gene: TRBV27
CDR3nt: TGTGCCAGCAGTTTAACGGGGCCCACCGGGGAGCTGTTTTTT
CDR3aa: CASSLTGPTGELFF

j_gene: TRBJ1-1
abundance: -
d_gene: -
v_gene: TRBV28
CDR3nt: TGTGCCAGCAGGGGTACTGTAGGACAGAAGAACACTGAAGCTTTCTTT
CDR3aa: CASRGTVGQKNTEAFF

j_gene: TRBJ1-4
abundance: once
d_gene: -
v_gene: TRBV12-3/TRBV12-4
CDR3nt: TGTGCCAGCAGAGAGGGGGTTGAAAAACTGTTTTTT
CDR3aa: CASREGVEKLFF

j_gene: TRBJ2-4
abundance: -
d_gene: -
v_gene: TRBV27
CDR3nt: TGTGCCAGCAGTTTTGACCCCAAAAACATTCAGTACTTC
CDR3aa: CASSFDPKNIQYF

j_gene: TRBJ2-2
abundance: -
d_gene: TRBD1
v_gene: TRBV10-3
CDR3nt: TGTGCCATCAGGACAGGGGGCGATAGGGACACCGGGGAGCTGTTTTTT
CDR3aa: CAIRTGGDRDTGELFF

j_gene: TRBJ2-1
abundance: -
d_gene: TRBD2
v_gene: TRBV10-1
CDR3nt: TGCGCCAGCAGTGAGTCTTCTAGCGGGAGGCAGTTCTTC
CDR3aa: CASSESSSGRQFF

j_gene: TRBJ2-7
abundance: -
d_gene: TRBD2
v_gene: TRBV28
CDR3nt: TGTGCCAGCTTAAGTAGCGGGAGGGTCTACGAGCAGTACTTC
CDR3aa: CASLSSGRVYEQYF

j_gene: TRBJ2-7
abundance: -
d_gene: TRBD1
v_gene: TRBV6-1
CDR3nt: TGTGCCAGCAGCGGGACAGGGGGGTACGAGCAGTACTTC
CDR3aa: CASSGTGGYEQYF

j_gene: TRBJ2-1
abundance: -
d_gene: TRBD2
v_gene: TRBV4-2
CDR3nt: TGTGCCAGCAGCCAGGGCCCAGGGAGCGGGAGTATCAATGAGCAGTTCTTC
CDR3aa: CASSQGPGSGSINEQFF

j_gene: TRBJ2-7
abundance: -
d_gene: TRBD2
v_gene: TRBV19
CDR3nt: TGTGCCAGTAGTATTACTAGCGGGAGTTACGAGCAGTACTTC
CDR3aa: CASSITSGSYEQYF

j_gene: TRBJ2-7
abundance: once
d_gene: -
v_gene: TRBV6-6
CDR3nt: TGTGCCAGCAGTTATGGGACAACCTCCTACGAGCAGTACTTC
CDR3aa: CASSYGTTSYEQYF

j_gene: TRBJ2-1
abundance: -
d_gene: TRBD1
v_gene: TRBV2
CDR3nt: TGTGCCAGCAGTCGGGACAGGGGGGTGTGGAATGAGCAGTTCTTC
CDR3aa: CASSRDRGVWNEQFF

j_gene: TRBJ1-4
abundance: -
d_gene: -
v_gene: TRBV7-9
CDR3nt: TGTGCCAGCAGCTTAGCGGAAGGACGGTCTAATGAAAAACTGTTTTTT
CDR3aa: CASSLAEGRSNEKLFF

j_gene: TRBJ2-7
abundance: -
d_gene: TRBD1
v_gene: TRBV19
CDR3nt: TGTGCCAGTAGAAGGGACAGGGAGGACGAGCAGTACTTC
CDR3aa: CASRRDREDEQYF

j_gene: TRBJ1-1
abundance: -
d_gene: TRBD1
v_gene: TRBV3-1/TRBV3-2
CDR3nt: TGTGCCAGCAGCCAACTTACAGGGGCAGTGAACACTGAAGCTTTCTTT
CDR3aa: CASSQLTGAVNTEAFF

j_gene: TRBJ1-2
abundance: -
d_gene: -
v_gene: TRBV14
CDR3nt: TGTGCCAGCAGCCTAAAAAGGGGTAGCTATGGCTACACCTTC
CDR3aa: CASSLKRGSYGYTF

j_gene: TRBJ2-1
abundance: -
d_gene: TRBD2
v_gene: TRBV19
CDR3nt: TGTGCCAGTAGCAAAAGCCAGGCTAGCGGGAACTACAATGAGCAGTTCTTC
CDR3aa: CASSKSQASGNYNEQFF

j_gene: TRBJ1-1
abundance: -
d_gene: TRBD1
v_gene: TRBV2
CDR3nt: TGTGCCAGCAGTACAGGGGGGAGGAACACTGAAGCTTTCTTT
CDR3aa: CASSTGGRNTEAFF

j_gene: TRBJ2-7
abundance: -
d_gene: -
v_gene: TRBV5-6
CDR3nt: TGTGCCAGCAGTTCAGGGGTTTACGAGCAGTACTTC
CDR3aa: CASSSGVYEQYF

j_gene: TRBJ2-1
abundance: -
d_gene: TRBD1
v_gene: TRBV5-1
CDR3nt: TGCGCCAGCAGCCAAGAAGGACAGGGGGCGTATGAGCAGTTCTTC
CDR3aa: CASSQEGQGAYEQFF

j_gene: TRBJ2-3
abundance: -
d_gene: TRBD2
v_gene: TRBV24-1
CDR3nt: TGTGCCACCAGTGATCGGGGGACTATCACAGATACGCAGTATTTT
CDR3aa: CATSDRGTITDTQYF